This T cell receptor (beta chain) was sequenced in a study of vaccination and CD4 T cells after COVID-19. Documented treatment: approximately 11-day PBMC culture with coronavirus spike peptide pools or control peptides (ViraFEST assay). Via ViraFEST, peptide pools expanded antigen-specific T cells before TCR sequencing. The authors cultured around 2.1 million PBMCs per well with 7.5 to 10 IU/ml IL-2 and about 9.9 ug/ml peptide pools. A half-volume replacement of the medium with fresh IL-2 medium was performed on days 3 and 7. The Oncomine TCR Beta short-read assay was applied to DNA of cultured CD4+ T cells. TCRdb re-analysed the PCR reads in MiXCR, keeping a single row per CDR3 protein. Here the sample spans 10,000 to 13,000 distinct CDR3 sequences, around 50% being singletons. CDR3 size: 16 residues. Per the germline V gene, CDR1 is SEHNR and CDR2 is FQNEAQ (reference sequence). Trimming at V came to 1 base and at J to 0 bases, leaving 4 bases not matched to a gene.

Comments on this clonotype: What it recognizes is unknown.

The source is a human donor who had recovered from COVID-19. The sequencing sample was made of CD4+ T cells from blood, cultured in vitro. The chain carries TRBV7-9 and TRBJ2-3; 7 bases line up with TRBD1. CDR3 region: CASSLEGATSTDTQYF. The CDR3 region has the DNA TGTGCCAGCAGCTTAGAGGGGGCAACTAGCACAGATACGCAGTATTTT.